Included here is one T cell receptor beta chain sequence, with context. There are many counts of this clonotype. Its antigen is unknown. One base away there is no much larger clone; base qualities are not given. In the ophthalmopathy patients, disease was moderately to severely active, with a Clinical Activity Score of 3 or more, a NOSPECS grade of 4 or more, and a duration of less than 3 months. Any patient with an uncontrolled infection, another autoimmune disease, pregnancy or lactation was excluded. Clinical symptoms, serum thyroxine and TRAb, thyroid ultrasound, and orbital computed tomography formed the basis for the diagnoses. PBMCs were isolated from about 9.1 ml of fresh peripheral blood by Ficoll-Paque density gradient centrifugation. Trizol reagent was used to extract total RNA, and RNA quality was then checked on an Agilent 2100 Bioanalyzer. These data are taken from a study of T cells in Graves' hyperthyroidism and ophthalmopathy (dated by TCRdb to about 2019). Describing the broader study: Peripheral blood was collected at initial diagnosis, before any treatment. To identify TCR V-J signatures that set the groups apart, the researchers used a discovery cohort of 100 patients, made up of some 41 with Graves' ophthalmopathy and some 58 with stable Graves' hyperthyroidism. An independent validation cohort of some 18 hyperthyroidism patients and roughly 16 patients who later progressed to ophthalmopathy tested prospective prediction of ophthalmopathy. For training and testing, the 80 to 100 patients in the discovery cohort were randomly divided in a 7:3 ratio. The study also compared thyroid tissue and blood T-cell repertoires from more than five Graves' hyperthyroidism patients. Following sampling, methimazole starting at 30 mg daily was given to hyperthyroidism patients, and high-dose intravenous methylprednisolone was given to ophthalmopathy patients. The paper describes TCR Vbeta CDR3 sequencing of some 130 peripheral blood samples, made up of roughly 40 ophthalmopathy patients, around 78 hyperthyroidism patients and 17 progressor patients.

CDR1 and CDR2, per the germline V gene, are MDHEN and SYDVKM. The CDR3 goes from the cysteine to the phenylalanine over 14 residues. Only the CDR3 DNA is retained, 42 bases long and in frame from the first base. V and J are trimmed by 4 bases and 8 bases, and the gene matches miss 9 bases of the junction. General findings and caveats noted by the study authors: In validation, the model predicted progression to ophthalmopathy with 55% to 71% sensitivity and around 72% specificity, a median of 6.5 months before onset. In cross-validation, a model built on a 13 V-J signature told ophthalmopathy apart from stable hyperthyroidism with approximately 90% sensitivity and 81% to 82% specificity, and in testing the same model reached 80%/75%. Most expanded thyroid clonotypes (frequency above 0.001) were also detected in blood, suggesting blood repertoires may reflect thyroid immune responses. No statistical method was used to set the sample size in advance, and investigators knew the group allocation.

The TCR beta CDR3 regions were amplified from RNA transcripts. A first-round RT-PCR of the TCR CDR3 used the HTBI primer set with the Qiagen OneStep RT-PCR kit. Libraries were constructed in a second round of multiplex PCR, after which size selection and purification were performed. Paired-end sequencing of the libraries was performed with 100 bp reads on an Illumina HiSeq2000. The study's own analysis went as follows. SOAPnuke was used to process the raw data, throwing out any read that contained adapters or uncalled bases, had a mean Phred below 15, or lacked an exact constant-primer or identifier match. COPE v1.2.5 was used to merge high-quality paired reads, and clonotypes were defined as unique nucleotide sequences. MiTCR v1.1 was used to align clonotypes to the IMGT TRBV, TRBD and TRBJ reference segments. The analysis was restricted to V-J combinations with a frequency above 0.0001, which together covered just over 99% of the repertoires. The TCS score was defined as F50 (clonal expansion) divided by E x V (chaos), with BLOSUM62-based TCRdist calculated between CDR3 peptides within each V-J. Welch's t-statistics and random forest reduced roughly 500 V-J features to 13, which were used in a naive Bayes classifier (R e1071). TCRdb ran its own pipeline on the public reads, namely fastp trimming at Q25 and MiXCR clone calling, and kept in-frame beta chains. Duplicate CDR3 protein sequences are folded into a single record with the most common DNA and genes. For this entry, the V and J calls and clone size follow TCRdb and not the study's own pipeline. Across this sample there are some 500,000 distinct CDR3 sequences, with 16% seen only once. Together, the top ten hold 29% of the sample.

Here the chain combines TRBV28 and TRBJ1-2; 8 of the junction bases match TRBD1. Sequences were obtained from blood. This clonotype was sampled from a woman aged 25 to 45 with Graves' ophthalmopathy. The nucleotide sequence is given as TGTGCCAGCAGTTCGGGACAGGTTGTGGGAGGCTACACCTTC. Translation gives CASSSGQVVGGYTF.